This TCR beta chain was observed in a study of CD4+ T cells in melanoma. TCRdb's copy holds only in-frame clones and misses some; the assay was immunoSEQ multiplex PCR. The data hold fewer than 11,000 clones, with around 60% observed a single time. Findings of the study overall: CD8+ T cell, macrophage and B cell function reportedly correlated with neoantigen-specific CD4+ T cells. Diverse differentiation states were reported for melanoma neoantigen-specific CD4+ T cells.

In the case of this clone: The antigen is not known.

Input material: cells from a culture (not recorded whether cultured in vitro). The origin of this receptor is a human donor with melanoma.

As DNA, the CDR3 is TGTGCCAGCAGTTACTCTGACGTACGATCCTACGAGCAGTACTTC. It translates to CASSYSDVRSYEQYF. The chain carries TRBV6-5 and TRBJ2-7, with D unresolved. V lost 0 bases, J lost 1 base, and 10 bases lay in between. Germline-derived CDR1 and CDR2 are MNHEY and SVGAGI. There are 15 residues in the CDR3.